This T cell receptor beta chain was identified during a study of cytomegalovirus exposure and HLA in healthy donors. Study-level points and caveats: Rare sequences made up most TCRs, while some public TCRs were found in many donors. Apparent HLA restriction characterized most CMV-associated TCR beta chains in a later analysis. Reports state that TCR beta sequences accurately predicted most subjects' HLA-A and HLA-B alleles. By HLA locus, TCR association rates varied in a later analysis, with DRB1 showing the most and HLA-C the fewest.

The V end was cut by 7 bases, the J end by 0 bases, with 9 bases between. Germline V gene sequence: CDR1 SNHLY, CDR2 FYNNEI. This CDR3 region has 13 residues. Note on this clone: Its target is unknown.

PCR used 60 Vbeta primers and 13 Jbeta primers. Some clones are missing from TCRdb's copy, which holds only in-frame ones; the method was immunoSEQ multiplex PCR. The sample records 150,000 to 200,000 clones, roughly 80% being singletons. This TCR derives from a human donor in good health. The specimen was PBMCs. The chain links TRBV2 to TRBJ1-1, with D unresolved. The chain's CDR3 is CASTGGLNTEAFF. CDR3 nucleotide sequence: TGTGCCAGCACGGGAGGGCTGAACACTGAAGCTTTCTTT.